This T cell receptor (beta chain) was recorded in a study of T-cell memory formation after mild COVID-19. From the 5' RACE reads, TCRdb called clonotypes with MiXCR, one entry per CDR3 protein. This table holds around 320,000 distinct CDR3 sequences, 15% to 20% found once. Study-wide points: Researchers found some responding clones in pre-infection memory, a sign that cross-reactive memory joined.

The germline gives CDR1 SQVTM, CDR2 ANQGSEA. V dropped 7 bases and J dropped 1 base, with 7 bases sitting between them. The CDR3 spans 11 residues. A word on this clonotype: Its antigen is unknown.

The V and J genes are TRBV29-1 and TRBJ1-1; D is unresolved. The receptor comes from a man younger than 30 who had mild COVID-19 (a few samples of this study predate the infection). Cell type and time point are not known. The sequencing sample was made of PBMCs or a T cell subset sorted from them (not recorded which). CDR3 amino acids: CSATENTEAFF. As DNA, the CDR3 is TGCAGCGCAACCGAGAACACTGAAGCTTTCTTT.